This TCR beta chain was observed in a study of cytomegalovirus exposure and HLA in healthy donors. Study results and caveats: Per a prior analysis, the majority of TCR beta V segments were productive roughly 90% or roughly 30% of the time. When analyzed later, the rates of TCR association showed variation by HLA locus, with DRB1 the most and HLA-C the fewest. The CMV antigen specificity of a few CMV-associated chains was confirmed through in vitro analysis.

Both 60 Vbeta primers and 13 Jbeta primers went into the PCR. Authors' data handling: Among the unique TCR beta chains that a later analysis counted, about 85 million in all, approximately 12 million were shared. Only in-frame clones appear in the TCRdb table, and some are missing; sequencing was by immunoSEQ multiplex PCR. V and J calls and clone size are those listed in that table; D and trimming were worked out from the DNA. The table records some 160,000 clones, less than 80% of them present only once. A note on this clone: The antigen is undetermined.

The receptor's source is a woman between 35 and 50 years old in good health and CMV-seronegative. Material: PBMCs.

The CDR3 nucleotides read TGTGCCGGCTCCGGGACAGTGCCTGAAGCTTTCTTT. Amino acids: CAGSGTVPEAFF. V is TRBV2 and J is TRBJ1-1, with 7 positions matching TRBD1. V gave up 11 bases and J gave up 6 bases; unmatched junction bases: 9. Germline V lookup: CDR1 SNHLY, CDR2 FYNNEI. This CDR3 comprises 12 residues.